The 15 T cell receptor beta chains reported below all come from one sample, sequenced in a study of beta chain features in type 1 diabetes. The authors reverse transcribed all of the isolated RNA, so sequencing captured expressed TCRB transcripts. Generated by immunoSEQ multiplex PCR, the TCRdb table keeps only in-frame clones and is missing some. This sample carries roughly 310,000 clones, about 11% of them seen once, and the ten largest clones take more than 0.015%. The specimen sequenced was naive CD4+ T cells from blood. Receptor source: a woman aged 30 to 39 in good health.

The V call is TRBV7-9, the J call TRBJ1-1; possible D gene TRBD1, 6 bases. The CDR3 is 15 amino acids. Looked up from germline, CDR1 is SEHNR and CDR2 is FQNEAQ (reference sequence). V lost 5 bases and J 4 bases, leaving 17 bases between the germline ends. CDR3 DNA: TGTGCCAGCAGCCCCCAGCGACGGGGGGCCACTGAAGCTTTCTTT. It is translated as CASSPQRRGATEAFF.

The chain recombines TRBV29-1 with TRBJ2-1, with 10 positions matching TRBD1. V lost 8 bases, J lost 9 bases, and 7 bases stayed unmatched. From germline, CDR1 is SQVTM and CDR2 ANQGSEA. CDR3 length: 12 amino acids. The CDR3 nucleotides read TGCAGCCCGGTGAGACAGGGGGCTGAGCAGTTCTTC. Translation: CSPVRQGAEQFF.

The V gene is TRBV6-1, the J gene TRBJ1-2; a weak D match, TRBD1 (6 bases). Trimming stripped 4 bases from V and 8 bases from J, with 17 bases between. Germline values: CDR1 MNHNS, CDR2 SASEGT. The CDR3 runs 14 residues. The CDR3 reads CASSASQGIGGYTF. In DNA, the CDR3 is TGTGCCAGCAGTGCAAGCCAGGGGATAGGGGGCTACACCTTC.

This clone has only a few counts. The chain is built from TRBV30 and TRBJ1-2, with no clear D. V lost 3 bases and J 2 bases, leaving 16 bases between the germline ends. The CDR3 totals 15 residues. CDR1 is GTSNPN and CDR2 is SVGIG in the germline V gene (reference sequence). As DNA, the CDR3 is TGTGCCTGGAGACCCTTCGGAGGGTTGAACTATGGCTACACCTTC. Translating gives CAWRPFGGLNYGYTF. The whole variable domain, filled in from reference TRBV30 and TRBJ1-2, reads SQTIHQWPATLVQPVGSPLSLECTVEGTSNPNLYWYRQAAGRGLQLLFYSVGIGQISSEVPQNLSASRPQDRQFILSSKKLLLSDSGFYLCAWRPFGGLNYGYTFGSGTRLTVV.

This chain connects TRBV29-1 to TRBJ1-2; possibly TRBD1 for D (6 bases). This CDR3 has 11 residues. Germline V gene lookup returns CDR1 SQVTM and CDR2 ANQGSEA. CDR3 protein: CVGGADYGYTF. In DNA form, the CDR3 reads TGCGTGGGGGGGGCGGACTATGGCTACACCTTC.

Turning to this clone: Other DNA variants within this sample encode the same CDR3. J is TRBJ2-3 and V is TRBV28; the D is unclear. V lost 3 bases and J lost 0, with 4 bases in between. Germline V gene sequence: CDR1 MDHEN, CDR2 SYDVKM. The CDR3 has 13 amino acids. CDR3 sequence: CASSFPSTDTQYF. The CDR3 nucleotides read TGTGCCAGCAGTTTCCCAAGCACAGATACGCAGTATTTT.

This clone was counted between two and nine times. CDR3 sequence: CASTALDGTGNEKLFF. The CDR3, as DNA: TGTGCCAGTACCGCCTTGGACGGGACAGGAAATGAAAAACTGTTTTTT. The rearrangement joins TRBV19 to TRBJ1-4, with 8 nucleotides matching TRBD1. V was pared by 7 bases and J by 5 bases, with 12 bases of the junction left unmatched. Germline V gives CDR1 LNHDA, CDR2 SQIVND (reference sequence). The CDR3 has 16 residues. Supplemented by reference TRBV19 and TRBJ1-4, the full variable domain reads DGGITQSPKYLFRKEGQNVTLSCEQNLNHDAMYWYRQDPGQGLRLIYYSQIVNDFQKGDIAEGYSVSREKKESFPLTVTSAQKNPTAFYLCASTALDGTGNEKLFFGSGTQLSVL.

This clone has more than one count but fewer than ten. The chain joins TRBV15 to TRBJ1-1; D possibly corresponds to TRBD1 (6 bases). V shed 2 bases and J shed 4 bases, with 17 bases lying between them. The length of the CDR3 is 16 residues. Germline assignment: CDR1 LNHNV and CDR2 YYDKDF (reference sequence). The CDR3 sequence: CATSRRRQLQGTEAFF. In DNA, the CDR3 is TGTGCCACCAGCAGACGCCGACAGTTACAGGGCACTGAAGCTTTCTTT.

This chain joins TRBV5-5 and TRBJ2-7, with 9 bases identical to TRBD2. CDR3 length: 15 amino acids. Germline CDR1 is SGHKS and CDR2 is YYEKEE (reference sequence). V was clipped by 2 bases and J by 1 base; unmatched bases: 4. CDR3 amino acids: CASSFGLATSYEQYF. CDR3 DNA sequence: TGTGCCAGCAGCTTCGGACTAGCGACATCCTACGAGCAGTACTTC.

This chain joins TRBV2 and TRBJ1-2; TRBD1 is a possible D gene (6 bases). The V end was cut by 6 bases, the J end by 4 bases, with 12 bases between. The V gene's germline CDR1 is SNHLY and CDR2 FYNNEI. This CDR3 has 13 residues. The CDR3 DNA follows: TGTGCCAGCAGCGCCGGGACAACCTATGGCTACACCTTC. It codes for CASSAGTTYGYTF. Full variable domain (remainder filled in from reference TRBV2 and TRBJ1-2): EPEVTQTPSHQVTQMGQEVILRCVPISNHLYFYWYRQILGQKVEFLVSFYNNEISEKSEIFDDQFSVERPDGSNFTLKIRSTKLEDSAMYFCASSAGTTYGYTFGSGTRLTVV.

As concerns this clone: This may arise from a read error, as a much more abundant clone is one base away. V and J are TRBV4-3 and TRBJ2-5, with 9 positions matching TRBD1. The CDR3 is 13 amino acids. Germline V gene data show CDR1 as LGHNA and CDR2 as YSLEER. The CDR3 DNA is TGCGCCAGCAGTCGGGACAGGGAAGAGACCCAGCACTTC. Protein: CASSRDREETQHF.

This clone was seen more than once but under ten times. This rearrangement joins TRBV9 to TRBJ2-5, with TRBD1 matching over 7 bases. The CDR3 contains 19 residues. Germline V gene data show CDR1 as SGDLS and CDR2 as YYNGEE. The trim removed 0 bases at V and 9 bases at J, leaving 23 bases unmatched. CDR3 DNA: TGTGCCAGCAGCGTAGCTGCTTCGGGGCGACAGGGCCTCCCTTTGTCCCAGTACTTC. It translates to CASSVAASGRQGLPLSQYF.

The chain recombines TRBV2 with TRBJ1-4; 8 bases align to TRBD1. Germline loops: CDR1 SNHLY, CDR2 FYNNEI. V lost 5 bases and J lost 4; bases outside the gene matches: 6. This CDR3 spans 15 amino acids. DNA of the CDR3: TGTGCCAGCAGTAGACCGGGACAGGATAATGAAAAACTGTTTTTT. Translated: CASSRPGQDNEKLFF. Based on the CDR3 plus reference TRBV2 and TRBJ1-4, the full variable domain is EPEVTQTPSHQVTQMGQEVILRCVPISNHLYFYWYRQILGQKVEFLVSFYNNEISEKSEIFDDQFSVERPDGSNFTLKIRSTKLEDSAMYFCASSRPGQDNEKLFFGSGTQLSVL.

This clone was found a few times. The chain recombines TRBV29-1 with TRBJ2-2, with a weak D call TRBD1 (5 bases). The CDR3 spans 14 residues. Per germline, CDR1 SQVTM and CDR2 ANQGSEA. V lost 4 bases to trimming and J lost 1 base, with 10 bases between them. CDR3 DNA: TGCAGCGTTGCGAGGACACGGAACACCGGGGAGCTGTTTTTT. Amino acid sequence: CSVARTRNTGELFF.

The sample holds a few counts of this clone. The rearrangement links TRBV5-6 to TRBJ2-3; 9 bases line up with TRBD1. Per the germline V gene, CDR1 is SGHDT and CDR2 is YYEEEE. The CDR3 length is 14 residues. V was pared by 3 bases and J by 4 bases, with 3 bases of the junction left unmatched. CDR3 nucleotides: TGTGCCAGCAGCTGGACAGGGGTGGCAGATACGCAGTATTTT. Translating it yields CASSWTGVADTQYF.